These 10 T cell receptor beta chains were all obtained from the same sample, sequenced in a study of T cells after yellow fever vaccination. MiXCR, run by TCRdb on the 5' RACE reads, gives a single entry per CDR3 protein. This table holds fewer than 350,000 distinct CDR3 sequences, 3.6% found once. The source material was PBMCs, sampled on the day of the yellow fever booster vaccination. The receptors were sampled from a man aged 18 to 30 who received the YFV17D yellow fever vaccine.

There are many counts of this clonotype. The chain is built from TRBV20-1 and TRBJ2-2; D uncertain. V dropped 0 bases and J dropped 5 bases, with 13 bases sitting between them. The CDR3 covers 15 residues. CDR1 is DFQATT and CDR2 is SNEGSKA in the germline V gene (reference sequence). Here the CDR3 reads CSARDSWGRTGELFF. CDR3 bases: TGCAGTGCTAGAGACTCTTGGGGTCGGACCGGGGAGCTGTTTTTT.

This clonotype was observed a handful of times. V usage is TRBV4-2 and J usage is TRBJ2-7; D perhaps matches TRBD2 (7 bases). The ends were cut back, 0 bases at V and 3 bases at J, with 15 bases in the middle. This CDR3 region has 16 residues. Per the germline V gene, CDR1 is LGHNA and CDR2 is YNFKEQ. CDR3 sequence reads: CASSQEGGYRVYEQYF. CDR3 bases: TGTGCCAGCAGCCAAGAGGGGGGGTACAGGGTCTACGAGCAGTACTTC.

This chain joins TRBV6-5 and TRBJ1-2, with a weak D call TRBD1 (5 bases). This CDR3 contains 15 residues. Germline-derived CDR1 and CDR2 are MNHEY and SVGAGI. The ends were cut back, 5 bases at V and 5 bases at J, with 18 bases in the middle. The CDR3 DNA reads as TGTGCCAGCAGTGAGCTTGGGGGTTTTACATATGGCTACACCTTC. This sequence encodes CASSELGGFTYGYTF.

This clonotype has more than one count but fewer than ten. The chain links TRBV7-6 to TRBJ2-7; 8 bases align to TRBD1. The CDR3 length is 16 residues. Losses at the gene ends were 1 base for V and 3 bases for J; bases not matched to a gene: 8. Germline CDR1 SGHVS, CDR2 FNYEAQ. CDR3 amino acids: CASSLGDRGSFYEQYF. DNA for the CDR3: TGTGCCAGCAGCTTAGGAGACAGGGGAAGTTTCTACGAGCAGTACTTC.

This clonotype has only a few counts. The chain combines TRBV19 with TRBJ2-5, with 10 nucleotides matching TRBD1. CDR3 size: 15 residues. Germline V lookup: CDR1 LNHDA, CDR2 SQIVND (reference sequence). Trimming at V came to 5 bases and at J to 5 bases, leaving 8 bases not matched to a gene. The CDR3 sequence: CASSARDRGGETQYF. Written as DNA, the CDR3 is TGTGCCAGTAGTGCCCGGGACAGGGGAGGCGAGACCCAGTACTTC.

This clonotype appeared many times. This rearrangement joins TRBV20-1 to TRBJ1-5; D remains unclear. Germline V gene lookup returns CDR1 DFQATT and CDR2 SNEGSKA (reference sequence). The CDR3 sequence is 16 residues long. Between the trimmed V and J ends, which lost 2 bases and 6 bases, there was a span of 20 bases. The chain's CDR3 is CSARSAVSVGGQPQHF. The CDR3 DNA reads as TGCAGTGCTAGATCGGCGGTTTCCGTGGGCGGTCAGCCCCAGCATTTT.

This clonotype was counted many times. The V call is TRBV6-6, the J call TRBJ2-1, with no clear D. With 5 bases removed from V and 9 bases from J, the gap between germline ends came to 17 bases. This CDR3 region has 14 residues. Germline V gives CDR1 MNHNY, CDR2 SVGAGI (reference sequence). CDR3 protein: CASSEVSPPIEQFF. CDR3 in DNA: TGTGCCAGCAGTGAGGTTAGCCCACCCATTGAGCAGTTCTTC.

This clonotype came up many times. The rearrangement joins TRBV20-1 to TRBJ1-2, with 7 bases aligning to TRBD1. Germline lookup yields CDR1 DFQATT and CDR2 SNEGSKA (reference sequence). This CDR3 spans 10 amino acids. The V and J ends lost 5 bases and 14 bases, in that order; junction bases with no gene match: 8. CDR3 in amino acids: CSAERGRVTF. CDR3 bases: TGCAGTGCTGAAAGGGGGCGAGTAACCTTC.

The V and J genes are TRBV29-1 and TRBJ1-2, with D perhaps matching TRBD1 (5 bases). Germline lookup yields CDR1 SQVTM and CDR2 ANQGSEA. Between the trimmed V and J ends, which lost 4 bases and 4 bases, there was a span of 16 bases. The CDR3 has 14 amino acids. The CDR3 sequence: CSVASGMGGYGYTF. In nucleotides, the CDR3 is TGCAGCGTTGCCTCAGGGATGGGGGGCTATGGCTACACCTTC.

In its sample, this clonotype was seen many times. Here the CDR3 reads CSARGSMVRGFMFEQFF. As DNA, the CDR3 is TGCAGTGCTAGAGGCTCGATGGTACGGGGGTTTATGTTTGAGCAGTTCTTC. This rearrangement joins TRBV20-1 to TRBJ2-1; D is possibly TRBD2 (6 bases). Trimming removed 1 base at V and 9 bases at J, with 25 bases between. Germline assignment: CDR1 DFQATT and CDR2 SNEGSKA (reference sequence). The CDR3 consists of 17 residues.